This T cell receptor (beta chain) appears in the sequencing data of a study of regulatory T cells in long-lasting Graves disease (dated by TCRdb to about 2021). Looking at the study overall: In the newly diagnosed Graves' disease group, patients had been taking antithyroid drugs for less than 3 months. The study took place in China and was registered as a clinical trial. Persistent Graves' disease patients were compared with newly diagnosed Graves' disease patients by peripheral blood TCR sequencing and RNA sequencing. A total of around 35 samples underwent TCR sequencing, from about 13 patients with persistent Graves' disease and roughly 20 patients with newly diagnosed Graves' disease.

The label giving this sample's time point can be read as: newly diagnosed GD, antithyroid drugs for less than 3 months. For both TCR sequencing and RNA sequencing, RNA was extracted from PBMCs using TRIzol. The diagnosis of Graves' disease followed American Thyroid Association guidelines. Recruitment of patients was carried out at an endocrinology department in Xi'an, China. From each patient, about 8.9 milliliters of peripheral blood was collected into an EDTA anticoagulant tube. Ficoll Paque Plus density gradient separation was used to isolate PBMCs, and no further T cell sorting was performed. An Agilent 2100 Bioanalyzer and agarose gel were used to check RNA quality, and a NanoDrop 2000 was used to measure RNA concentration. Between the V and J ends, shortened by 4 bases and 6 bases respectively, the junction contains 11 bases. The germline V gene (reference sequence) supplies CDR1 LNHDA and CDR2 SQIVND. From cysteine to phenylalanine, the CDR3 is 13 amino acids long. Kept here is only the CDR3 DNA, which spans 39 bases and is read in frame from base 1.

Libraries were constructed by multiplex PCR. TCRdb shows the sequencer as Illumina HiSeq 4000. To build TCR beta libraries, CDR3 regions were amplified by Arm-PCR using iRepertoire HTBI primers. Gel purification was performed on PCR products prior to sequencing. As for the authors' bioinformatics: Across samples, 60 to 70 TRBV and 14 TRBJ segments were identified and used for gene usage analysis of CDR3 amino acid clonotypes. COPE and FqMerger were used to merge the filtered high-quality paired reads into contigs. BLAST was used to align contigs to IMGT TRBV, TRBD and TRBJ reference genes, with CDR3 defined following IMGT. Clonotypes above 0.1% frequency were classified as highly expanded clones. Shannon entropy served as the measure of repertoire diversity, while the Gini coefficient captured V-J evenness. Public clonotypes were defined as clonotypes shared by more than one individual. In TCRdb, the public reads were trimmed at Q25 with fastp and aligned with MiXCR, with productive beta chains retained. Each entry is one CDR3 protein sequence, shown with its most common DNA and genes. For this entry, the V and J calls and clone size follow TCRdb and not the study's own pipeline. This sample lists about 620,000 distinct CDR3 sequences; around 17% were detected once. The ten largest clones take up roughly 18% of the sample.

Points on this clonotype: Which antigen it targets is not known. No base qualities exist here, and no much larger clone lies one base off it.

What the work shows at the level of the full study, not this receptor alone: Patients with persistent disease shared more public clonotypes (around 3,000) than newly diagnosed patients did (more than 900). Sequencing and analysis were limited to the TCR beta chain. Compared with newly diagnosed patients, patients with persistent Graves' disease had lower TCR Shannon entropy and fewer highly expanded clones, which suggests clonal expansion. Peripheral blood alone was examined, since thyroid tissue, which constituted the primary lesion, could not be accessed. The authors acknowledged the small sample size as a limitation that may reduce accuracy. TRBV28, TRBJ1-2 and TRBJ2-5 were preferentially used in persistent disease, while TRBV20-1 and TRBJ2-1 were favored in newly diagnosed disease.

These data were also filed under a second study, of T cells in Graves' hyperthyroidism and ophthalmopathy. The second investigation adds: Stable Graves' hyperthyroidism was defined as no progression to ophthalmopathy during 18 months of follow-up. Hyperthyroidism patients were newly diagnosed, with disease duration under 2 months, and aged 18 to 65 years. Any patient with an uncontrolled infection, another autoimmune disease, pregnancy or lactation was excluded. Clinical symptoms, serum thyroxine and TRAb, thyroid ultrasound, and orbital computed tomography formed the basis for the diagnoses. A first-round RT-PCR of the TCR CDR3 used the HTBI primer set with the Qiagen OneStep RT-PCR kit. Blood samples also contained most of the expanded thyroid clonotypes (frequency above 0.001), which suggests that blood repertoires may reflect thyroid immune responses. A model built on a 13 V-J signature distinguished ophthalmopathy from stable hyperthyroidism, reaching roughly 88% sensitivity and around 81% specificity in cross-validation and 80%/75% in testing. In validation, the model predicted progression to ophthalmopathy a median of about 6.5 months before onset, with about 71% sensitivity and just under 75% specificity. To identify TCR V-J signatures that set the groups apart, the researchers used a discovery cohort of approximately 98 patients, made up of 40 to 45 with Graves' ophthalmopathy and around 58 with stable Graves' hyperthyroidism. Whether ophthalmopathy could be predicted prospectively was tested in an independent validation cohort made up of 18 to 20 hyperthyroidism patients plus 17 patients who later progressed to ophthalmopathy. The 85 to 100 discovery patients were randomly split 7:3 into training and test sets. In addition, the study compared T-cell repertoires in thyroid tissue and in blood from roughly six Graves' hyperthyroidism patients. After blood sampling, hyperthyroidism patients were treated with methimazole at a starting dose of 30 mg daily, and ophthalmopathy patients were treated with high-dose intravenous methylprednisolone. Libraries were constructed in a second round of multiplex PCR, after which size selection and purification were carried out. Paired-end sequencing of the libraries was performed with 100 bp reads on an Illumina HiSeq2000. SOAPnuke was used to process the raw data, throwing out any read that contained adapters or uncalled bases, had a mean Phred below 15, or lacked an exact constant-primer or identifier match. High-quality paired reads were merged using COPE v1.2.5, and each unique nucleotide sequence was defined as a clonotype. MiTCR v1.1 was used to align the clonotypes against IMGT TRBV, TRBD and TRBJ reference segments. Analysis was restricted to V-J combinations with a frequency above 0.0001, which covered approximately 99% of repertoires. A TCS score was defined as the ratio of F50 (clonal expansion) to E x V (chaos), with BLOSUM62-based TCRdist applied between CDR3 peptides within each V-J. Welch's t-statistics and random forest reduced roughly 540 V-J features to 13, which were used in a naive Bayes classifier (R e1071). No statistical method was used to fix the sample size in advance, and group allocation was not hidden from the investigators. TCR Vbeta CDR3 sequencing of some 140 peripheral blood samples (around 45 ophthalmopathy, about 75 hyperthyroidism and around 17 progressor patients) is reported in the paper.

Here the sequenced sample was peripheral blood mononuclear cells (PBMCs), taken at new diagnosis, from a patient treated with antithyroid drugs. The sequence was obtained from a woman aged 25-40 years with Graves disease. Donor details come from another sample of the same person, matched by shared clones. The chain joins TRBV19 to TRBJ2-3; a weak D assignment points to TRBD1 (6 bases agree). The sequenced DNA: TGTGCCAGTAGTACCATTAGGGGGGATACGCAGTATTTT. It codes for CASSTIRGDTQYF.